The clone carrying this T cell receptor beta chain is medium-sized by share. The antigen is unknown. Patients were uniformly node-negative by CT and PET/CT and had received no prior chemotherapy or radiotherapy, with no other malignancies. Two time points each involved a draw of 4.5 to 7.5 milliliters of peripheral blood. Two rounds of multiplex PCR amplified TCR beta CDR3 from genomic DNA. Used in first-round PCR were primers specific to each TRBV and TRBJ gene. A single record per CDR3 protein comes from TCRdb applying MiXCR to the multiplex PCR reads. The sample has about 28,000 distinct CDR3 sequences, 40% to 55% seen once. The sample comes from a study of prognosis after radiotherapy for stage I lung cancer. Study details: In 3 to 5 fractions, radiotherapy was administered as SBRT with a biologically effective dose of at least 100 Gy. Regarding the study as a whole: After stereotactic body radiation therapy, median unique TCR clones were 6,861, down from 10,000 to 13,000.

This CDR3 has 13 residues. Germline V gene sequence: CDR1 MDHEN, CDR2 SYDVKM. Trimming took off 2 bases at V and 5 bases at J, with 9 bases between the two ends. This receptor was identified in a donor over 45 with non-small cell lung cancer. This sample comprised PBMCs, obtained before or after stereotactic body radiation therapy (not recorded which). The chain employs TRBV28 and TRBJ1-2, with no clear D. CDR3 DNA sequence: TGTGCCAGCAGTTTAGGCAGGACTTATGGCTACACCTTC. This gives the protein CASSLGRTYGYTF.